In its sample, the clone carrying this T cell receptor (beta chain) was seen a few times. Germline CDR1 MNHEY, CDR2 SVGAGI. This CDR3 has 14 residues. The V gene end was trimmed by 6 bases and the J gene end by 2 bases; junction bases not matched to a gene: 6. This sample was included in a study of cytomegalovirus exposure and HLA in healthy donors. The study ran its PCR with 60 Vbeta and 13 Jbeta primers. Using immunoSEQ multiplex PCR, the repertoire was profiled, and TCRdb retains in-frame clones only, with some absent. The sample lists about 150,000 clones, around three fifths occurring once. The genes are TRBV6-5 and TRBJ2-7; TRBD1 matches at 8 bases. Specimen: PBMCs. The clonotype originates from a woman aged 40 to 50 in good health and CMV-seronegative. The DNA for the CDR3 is TGTGCCAGCAGGCGGACAGGGCACGCCTACGAGCAGTACTTC. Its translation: CASRRTGHAYEQYF.